Listed below are T cell receptor beta chains from one sample, sequenced in a study of identical twins. MiXCR was run by TCRdb on the 5' RACE reads, yielding one entry per CDR3 protein. The table lists 450,000 to 600,000 distinct CDR3 sequences, about a fifth of them singletons. The data also belong to a second study, concerning yellow fever vaccine responses in identical twins.

The sequencing input was CD4+ T cells sorted from blood. These receptors all come from a woman aged 18-29 years in good health. Both conserved end residues are part of each CDR3. Fields, in order: J gene, V gene, D gene, clone size, CDR3 protein, CDR3 DNA. A D gene is named only where the DNA matches it firmly. The listing skips clone size in some rows; elsewhere it reads once, few, many or a size class.

TRBJ2-2 | TRBV6-1 | NA | NA | CASRLDPITGELFF | TGTGCCAGCCGACTAGACCCTATCACCGGGGAGCTGTTTTTT
TRBJ1-1 | TRBV6-1 | NA | NA | CASRHLREPNTEAFF | TGTGCCAGCAGACACCTGAGGGAGCCGAACACTGAAGCTTTCTTT
TRBJ1-1 | TRBV5-1 | NA | NA | CASRSGLSSSEAFF | TGCGCCAGCAGATCAGGGTTGTCGAGTAGTGAAGCTTTCTTT
TRBJ1-1 | TRBV28 | TRBD1 | NA | CASSPSGTGATEAFF | TGTGCCAGCAGTCCGTCCGGGACAGGGGCCACTGAAGCTTTCTTT
TRBJ2-2 | TRBV5-1 | TRBD1 | NA | CASSLFDRGPANTGELFF | TGCGCCAGCAGCTTGTTTGACAGGGGGCCTGCTAACACCGGGGAGCTGTTTTTT
TRBJ2-3 | TRBV20-1 | NA | NA | CSATGIHTDTQYF | TGCAGTGCTACCGGGATACACACAGATACGCAGTATTTT
TRBJ2-2 | TRBV2 | NA | few | CASGNRGMVLMNTGELFF | TGTGCCAGCGGGAACCGAGGCATGGTACTCATGAACACCGGGGAGCTGTTTTTT
TRBJ2-1 | TRBV18 | NA | few | CASSRTGQKGRNEQFF | TGTGCCAGCTCACGAACCGGGCAGAAGGGGCGCAATGAGCAGTTCTTC
TRBJ1-2 | TRBV5-1 | NA | few | CASSLGNSGHGYTF | TGCGCCAGCAGCTTGGGGAACAGCGGCCATGGCTACACCTTC
TRBJ2-4 | TRBV5-4 | NA | NA | CASSQGVGKNIQYF | TGTGCCAGCAGCCAGGGCGTGGGCAAAAACATTCAGTACTTC
TRBJ2-7 | TRBV4-2 | TRBD1 | NA | CASSRTGGPSSYEQCF | TGTGCCAGCAGCCGCACAGGGGGCCCGAGCTCCTACGAGCAGTGCTTC
TRBJ2-1 | TRBV5-1 | NA | few | CASSLTRGGYYEQFF | TGCGCCAGCAGCTTGACCAGGGGAGGTTACTATGAGCAGTTCTTC
TRBJ2-1 | TRBV29-1 | TRBD1 | NA | CSAGTGNEQFF | TGCAGCGCCGGGACAGGCAATGAGCAGTTCTTC
TRBJ1-6 | TRBV27 | NA | NA | CASSPGHSRRSPLHF | TGTGCCAGCAGTCCAGGTCACAGTCGTAGATCACCCCTCCACTTT
TRBJ2-7 | TRBV28 | TRBD1 | few | CASSPFRDRRTYEQYF | TGTGCCAGCAGTCCCTTCCGGGACAGGCGAACCTACGAGCAGTACTTC
TRBJ1-2 | TRBV4-1 | TRBD1 | NA | CASSQATGQGGYTF | TGCGCCAGCAGCCAAGCGACAGGGCAGGGGGGCTACACCTTC
TRBJ2-1 | TRBV20-1 | TRBD1 | NA | CSARAGTGVNEQFF | TGCAGTGCTAGAGCCGGGACAGGGGTCAATGAGCAGTTCTTC
TRBJ1-3 | TRBV18 | TRBD1 | few | CASSPGQAVRNTIYF | TGTGCCAGCTCACCAGGACAGGCAGTAAGAAACACCATATATTTT
TRBJ2-1 | TRBV12-3/TRBV12-4 | TRBD2 | NA | CASGLAGGLPSRNEQFF | TGTGCCAGCGGACTAGCGGGAGGGCTACCCTCCCGGAATGAGCAGTTCTTC
TRBJ1-2 | TRBV5-1 | NA | few | CASSLNRNAYGYTF | TGCGCCAGCAGCTTGAACAGAAACGCCTATGGCTACACCTTC
TRBJ2-3 | TRBV24-1 | TRBD1 | few | CATQGQGSTDTQYF | TGTGCCACCCAGGGACAGGGGAGCACAGATACGCAGTATTTT
TRBJ1-6 | TRBV5-1 | NA | many | CASSLGQASYNSPLHF | TGCGCCAGCAGCTTGGGACAGGCGTCCTATAATTCACCCCTCCACTTT
TRBJ2-2 | TRBV7-2 | TRBD2 | NA | CASSLYGGSNTGELFF | TGTGCCAGCAGCTTATACGGGGGGTCGAACACCGGGGAGCTGTTTTTT
TRBJ2-3 | TRBV12-3/TRBV12-4 | TRBD1 | few | CASSLGQGDTDTQYF | TGTGCCAGCAGCCTGGGACAGGGAGACACAGATACGCAGTATTTT
TRBJ2-3 | TRBV12-3/TRBV12-4 | TRBD2 | few | CASRSLAAFTDTQYF | TGTGCCAGCAGGTCACTAGCGGCCTTCACAGATACGCAGTATTTT
TRBJ2-6 | TRBV20-1 | NA | NA | CSAYPPGSGANVLTF | TGCAGTGCCTACCCCCCAGGGTCTGGGGCCAACGTCCTGACTTTC
TRBJ1-4 | TRBV4-2 | TRBD1 | NA | CASSQGRGLGEKLFF | TGTGCCAGCAGCCAAGGAAGGGGGCTGGGCGAAAAACTGTTTTTT
TRBJ2-3 | TRBV20-1 | NA | NA | CCVPFRDTYTDTQYF | TGCTGTGTCCCCTTCCGGGACACTTACACAGATACGCAGTATTTT
TRBJ2-1 | TRBV5-1 | TRBD2 | NA | CASRTAGGSYNEQFF | TGCGCCAGCAGGACGGCGGGGGGCTCCTACAATGAGCAGTTCTTC
TRBJ2-2 | TRBV6-1 | TRBD2 | NA | CASSEWASGTGELFF | TGTGCCAGCAGTGAATGGGCTAGCGGCACCGGGGAGCTGTTTTTT
TRBJ1-4 | TRBV4-1 | NA | few | CASSQDRQRNEKLFF | TGCGCCAGCAGCCAAGATCGACAGCGCAATGAAAAACTGTTTTTT
TRBJ2-5 | TRBV12-3/TRBV12-4 | NA | NA | CASSEGVLETQYF | TGTGCCAGCAGTGAAGGGGTTTTGGAGACCCAGTACTTC